This TCR beta chain was recovered during a study of cytomegalovirus exposure and HLA in healthy donors. The PCR had 60 Vbeta and 13 Jbeta primers. Only in-frame clones appear in the TCRdb table, and some are missing; sequencing was by immunoSEQ multiplex PCR. The data contain 150,000 to 200,000 clones, roughly 83% of them singletons. The J segment lost 4 bases and the V segment lost 3 bases, leaving 11 bases of the junction unmatched. CDR3 length: 18 residues. Looked up from germline, CDR1 is SGHDN and CDR2 is FVKESK. The genes are TRBV14 and TRBJ2-7; TRBD2 matches 14 bases. Sequencing was performed on PBMCs. This sequence originates from a boy aged 5-17 years in good health and CMV-seronegative. CDR3 bases: TGTGCCAGCAGCCACGGGACTAGCGGGAGTTTAGCTCTTTACGAGCAGTACTTC. It yields the protein CASSHGTSGSLALYEQYF.